Here is one TCR beta chain with its context. Its antigen is still unknown. Produced via immunoSEQ multiplex PCR; TCRdb's table is partial and in-frame only. The sample records about 130,000 clones, 80% to 90% being singletons. Pooling of second doses given at about 4 or about 12 weeks was done. These data belong to a study of T cell responses to AZD1222 COVID-19 vaccine. Findings and caveats of the study: It should be noted that donors were predominantly white British and more often female, and clonal diversity was possibly underestimated. Spike regions recognized by vaccine-associated CD4 TCRs spanned the protein, led by 160-218 and 743-854.

Material: peripheral blood, obtained 28 days after the second AZD1222 dose. This clonotype originated in an adult who received the AZD1222 COVID-19 vaccine.

CDR3 region: CASSPRGTGELFF. Here the CDR3 DNA reads TGTGCCAGCAGTCCTCGTGGGACCGGGGAGCTGTTTTTT. The chain joins TRBV2 to TRBJ2-2; D is uncertain. The germline V and J ends were trimmed by 5 bases and 5 bases, with 9 bases remaining between them. From germline, CDR1 is SNHLY and CDR2 FYNNEI. This CDR3 is built from 13 residues.